These 24 T cell receptor beta chains were all obtained from the same sample, sequenced in a study of OX40 agonist ivuxolimab in advanced cancers. Some clones are missing from TCRdb's copy, which holds only in-frame ones; the method was immunoSEQ multiplex PCR. Found here are 68,000 or so clones, about 82% of them singletons; the top ten hold about 11%. Sequenced material: CD4+ or CD8+ T cells sorted from blood, taken in a trial of the OX40 agonist ivuxolimab. The receptors shown here come from an adult with an advanced solid tumor such as melanoma, head and neck, liver or kidney cancer.

The gene calls are TRBV4-1 and TRBJ2-5; D remains ambiguous. Trimming pared 1 base from V and 4 bases from J, leaving 7 bases between. CDR1 and CDR2 from the germline V gene are MGHRA and YSYEKL. This CDR3 is built from 13 residues. CDR3 residues: CASSQADGETQYF. CDR3 in DNA: TGCGCCAGCAGCCAAGCGGACGGAGAGACCCAGTACTTC.

This chain uses TRBV5-4 with TRBJ2-2, with D perhaps TRBD1 (6 bases). V gave up 10 bases and J gave up 5 bases, with 12 bases separating them. This CDR3 comprises 12 residues. The germline V gene encodes CDR1 SGHNT and CDR2 YYREEE (reference sequence). The DNA for the CDR3 is TGTGCCGGCAAGGGGGAAACCGGGGAGCTGTTTTTT. Translated, it gives CAGKGETGELFF.

The chain recombines TRBV7-9 with TRBJ2-3, with D possibly being TRBD2 (5 bases). The germline gives CDR1 SEHNR, CDR2 FQNEAQ (reference sequence). The V gene lost 5 bases and the J gene lost 6 bases, with 12 bases spanning the gap. The CDR3 consists of 13 residues. The CDR3 sequence: CASSPDSPDTQYF. The CDR3 DNA reads TGTGCCAGCAGCCCGGACTCCCCGGATACGCAGTATTTT.

The chain employs TRBV18 and TRBJ2-2, with D unresolved. The V end lost 3 bases, the J end lost 2 bases, and 4 bases lay between the germline ends. The CDR3 contains 13 residues. Per the germline V gene, CDR1 is KGHSH and CDR2 is LQKENI. The CDR3 DNA follows: TGTGCCAGCTCACCTGCCAACACCGGGGAGCTGTTTTTT. Amino acids: CASSPANTGELFF.

This chain links TRBV18 with TRBJ2-3; 9 bases match TRBD1. The trim removed 2 bases at V and 2 bases at J, leaving 5 bases unmatched. Germline CDR1 reads KGHSH; CDR2 reads LQKENI. The CDR3 is 16 amino acids. The CDR3 region has the DNA TGTGCCAGCTCACCAGGGGACAGGGATTACACAGATACGCAGTATTTT. Its protein product is CASSPGDRDYTDTQYF.

The CDR3 spells CASRADRGPDTQYF. The CDR3 nucleotides read TGTGCCAGTAGGGCGGACAGGGGCCCAGATACGCAGTATTTT. The genes are TRBV19 and TRBJ2-3; 9 bases line up with TRBD1. The CDR3 is 14 residues long. Germline V gives CDR1 LNHDA, CDR2 SQIVND (reference sequence). V gave up 6 bases and J gave up 4 bases; unmatched junction bases: 5.

This chain joins TRBV12-2 and TRBJ2-3; TRBD2, the table's D call, was not compared with the DNA. TRBV12-2 is described as a pseudogene. The CDR3 is 18 residues long. The CDR3 region is CASRLGTSFGMNTDTQYF. The CDR3 DNA reads as TGTGCAAGTCGCTTAGGGACTAGCTTTGGAATGAACACAGATACGCAGTATTTT.

The V and J genes are TRBV30 and TRBJ2-5, with D perhaps TRBD1 (6 bases). V lost 3 bases to trimming and J lost 5 bases, with 13 bases between them. The CDR3 extends over 13 amino acids. The germline V gene has CDR1 GTSNPN and CDR2 SVGIG (reference sequence). The CDR3 sequence: CAWRPWGRETQYF. In nucleotides, the CDR3 is TGTGCCTGGAGACCCTGGGGGCGGGAGACCCAGTACTTC. Based on the CDR3 plus reference TRBV30 and TRBJ2-5, the full variable domain is SQTIHQWPATLVQPVGSPLSLECTVEGTSNPNLYWYRQAAGRGLQLLFYSVGIGQISSEVPQNLSASRPQDRQFILSSKKLLLSDSGFYLCAWRPWGRETQYFGPGTRLLVL.

This chain uses TRBV2 with TRBJ1-5; D remains ambiguous. Trimming took 5 bases from V and 11 from J, leaving 10 bases between them. The CDR3 is made up of 11 amino acids. Per germline, CDR1 SNHLY and CDR2 FYNNEI. The CDR3 DNA follows: TGTGCCAGCAGTAGAGTTGAGGCCCAGCATTTT. It translates to CASSRVEAQHF.

The chain recombines TRBV28 with TRBJ2-1; D remains ambiguous. CDR1 and CDR2 (germline): MDHEN, SYDVKM. The CDR3 is made up of 13 amino acids. V was cut by 10 bases and J by 4 bases, with 14 bases left in between. The CDR3 DNA reads as TGTGCCACACGAGCGAGTGTTTACAATGAGCAGTTCTTC. Amino acid sequence: CATRASVYNEQFF.

This clone has just one count. In nucleotides, the CDR3 is TGCGCCAGCAGTGAGTCGCCCAGGGTTGGTGCAGATACGCAGTATTTT. Protein product: CASSESPRVGADTQYF. The chain is built from TRBV10-1 and TRBJ2-3, with a weak D call TRBD1 (5 bases). Germline CDR1 reads WNHNN; CDR2 reads SYGVQD (reference sequence). This CDR3 is built from 16 residues. The ends were cut back, 0 bases at V and 4 bases at J, with 14 bases in the middle.

The V call is TRBV28, the J call TRBJ2-7; TRBD1 agrees at 7 bases. After removal of 5 bases from V and 2 bases from J, the junction contained 6 bases not matched to a gene. Germline lookup yields CDR1 MDHEN and CDR2 SYDVKM. This CDR3 has 14 amino acids. The CDR3 loop reads CASSGMTGTYEQYF. The CDR3 nucleotides are TGTGCCAGCAGTGGGATGACAGGGACCTACGAGCAGTACTTC. Full variable domain (remainder filled in from reference TRBV28 and TRBJ2-7): DVKVTQSSRYLVKRTGEKVFLECVQDMDHENMFWYRQDPGLGLRLIYFSYDVKMKEKGDIPEGYSVSREKKERFSLILESASTNQTSMYLCASSGMTGTYEQYFGPGTRLTVT.

The chain joins TRBV7-2 to TRBJ2-5; D is undetermined. This CDR3 comprises 12 residues. Germline V gene data show CDR1 as SGHTA and CDR2 as FQGNSA. V lost 2 bases to trimming and J lost 2 bases, with 3 bases between them. The CDR3 here is CASSLLQETQYF. CDR3 DNA sequence: TGTGCCAGCAGCTTACTTCAAGAGACCCAGTACTTC.

The rearrangement joins TRBV19 to TRBJ2-2; 11 bases are a match to TRBD1. Losses at the gene ends were 5 bases for V and 4 bases for J; bases not matched to a gene: 3. This CDR3 contains 15 residues. The germline V gene has CDR1 LNHDA and CDR2 SQIVND (reference sequence). The CDR3 here is CASSYGTGGTGELFF. In DNA form, the CDR3 reads TGTGCCAGTAGTTACGGGACAGGGGGCACCGGGGAGCTGTTTTTT.

V gene TRBV7-9 combines with J gene TRBJ2-7; TRBD1 matches 9 bases. The CDR3 runs 14 residues. The ends lost 4 bases at V and 1 base at J; junction bases unmatched: 2. Germline CDR1 reads SEHNR; CDR2 reads FQNEAQ (reference sequence). The CDR3 protein is CASSSGQGSYEQYV. The DNA of the CDR3 is TGTGCCAGCAGCTCGGGACAGGGTTCCTACGAGCAGTACGTC.

A remark on this clone: This same CDR3 is encoded by further DNA sequences in the sample. The rearrangement joins TRBV19 to TRBJ2-6; D possibly corresponds to TRBD2 (6 bases). V gave up 7 bases and J gave up 0 bases, with 16 bases separating them. CDR3 size: 17 residues. CDR1 and CDR2 from the germline V gene are LNHDA and SQIVND (reference sequence). Here the CDR3 reads CASTPGGGSSGANVLTF. The CDR3 nucleotides read TGTGCCAGTACGCCTGGAGGAGGGAGCTCTGGGGCCAACGTCCTGACTTTC.

The chain is built from TRBV28 and TRBJ2-7; TRBD2 agrees at 10 bases. The CDR3 contains 14 residues. Trimming at V came to 5 bases and at J to 11 bases, leaving 12 bases not matched to a gene. Germline lookup yields CDR1 MDHEN and CDR2 SYDVKM. CDR3 DNA: TGTGCCAGCAGTCCTAGCGGGAGCGCTGTTCGGGAGTACTTC. This codes for CASSPSGSAVREYF.

This chain uses TRBV7-3 with TRBJ2-3; 13 bases agree with TRBD2. Germline CDR1 SGHTA, CDR2 FQGTGA. Unmatched junction bases numbered 6, after V lost 5 bases and J lost 4 bases. There are 16 residues in the CDR3. In nucleotides, the CDR3 is TGTGCCAGCAGCCTTAGGACTAGCGGGGGCCCAGATACGCAGTATTTT. Translating gives CASSLRTSGGPDTQYF.

The chain uses TRBV7-6 and TRBJ2-5; D might be TRBD1 or TRBD2, each matching 8 bases. This CDR3 contains 16 residues. The V gene's germline CDR1 is SGHVS and CDR2 FNYEAQ. V lost 5 bases and J lost 2, with 18 bases in between. CDR3 coding DNA: TGTGCCAGCAGCCCGCAGGGGGCTAGCGGGCAAGAGACCCAGTACTTC. Protein product: CASSPQGASGQETQYF.

There are a few counts of this clone. This chain links TRBV5-4 with TRBJ2-1; D might be TRBD2 (5 bases). V was clipped by 0 bases and J by 0 bases, with 10 bases between them. The CDR3 loop spans 16 amino acids. Germline V gene sequence: CDR1 SGHNT, CDR2 YYREEE (reference sequence). Here the CDR3 reads CASSLGLAGSYNEQFF. CDR3 DNA: TGTGCCAGCAGCTTGGGGCTAGCAGGCTCCTACAATGAGCAGTTCTTC.

The chain recombines TRBV7-9 with TRBJ2-5; D is ambiguous. The ends were cut back, 2 bases at V and 5 bases at J, with 15 bases in the middle. This CDR3 region has 15 residues. Germline V CDR1 and CDR2: SEHNR, FQNEAQ (reference sequence). The CDR3 sequence: CASSLWQVARETQYF. The CDR3 coding sequence is TGTGCCAGCAGCTTATGGCAGGTGGCGAGGGAGACCCAGTACTTC.

The chain is built from TRBV7-8 and TRBJ2-3; either TRBD1 or TRBD2 may supply D (6 bases each). The V gene lost 2 bases and the J gene lost 1 base, with 10 bases spanning the gap. The CDR3 consists of 15 residues. Germline V CDR1 and CDR2: SGHVS, FQNEAQ. The CDR3: CASSLRGPGTDTQYF. The CDR3, as DNA: TGTGCCAGCAGCTTACGGGGGCCTGGCACAGATACGCAGTATTTT.

This clone was counted between two and nine times. The chain is built from TRBV2 and TRBJ1-2; D uncertain. Trimming removed 5 bases from V and 3 bases from J, with 10 bases in between. Germline V gene lookup returns CDR1 SNHLY and CDR2 FYNNEI. This CDR3 contains 13 residues. The CDR3 sequence is CASSPGVDYGYTF. The CDR3 region has the DNA TGTGCCAGCAGTCCTGGGGTAGACTATGGCTACACCTTC.

The J gene is TRBJ2-3, the V gene TRBV2; 7 nucleotides match TRBD2. Germline CDR1 is SNHLY and CDR2 is FYNNEI. V gave up 0 bases and J gave up 8 bases; unmatched junction bases: 11. The CDR3 sequence is 16 residues long. The CDR3 region is CASSEAGGSVVGTQYF. The CDR3 nucleotides are TGTGCCAGCAGTGAAGCGGGGGGGAGTGTAGTTGGTACGCAGTATTTT.